The 5 T cell receptor beta chains in this list originate from one sample, sequenced in a study of control samples from healthy donors and cancer patients. Some clones are missing from TCRdb's copy, which holds only in-frame ones; the method was immunoSEQ multiplex PCR. The repertoire has roughly 90,000 clones, approximately 95% of them found once; the top ten carry about 1.5%. Input material: blood. The receptors stem from a young woman in good health.

V gene TRBV13 combines with J gene TRBJ2-5, with D maybe TRBD2 (6 bases). Trimming shortened V by 5 bases and J by 7 bases, and 26 bases separated the two germline ends. Germline-derived CDR1 and CDR2 are PRHDT and FYEKMQ (reference sequence). The length of the CDR3 is 17 residues. This CDR3 reads CASSPLELTSLGGTQYF. CDR3 bases: TGTGCCAGCAGCCCCCTAGAGCTCACTAGCCTGGGCGGGACCCAGTACTTC.

The rearrangement uses TRBV6-5 and TRBJ2-3; 12 nucleotides align to TRBD2. This CDR3 region has 15 residues. Germline CDR1 MNHEY, CDR2 SVGAGI. The J segment lost 2 bases and the V segment lost 7 bases, leaving 4 bases of the junction unmatched. Written as DNA, the CDR3 is TGTGCCAGCACTAGACTAGCGGGGGACACAGATACGCAGTATTTT. Its translation: CASTRLAGDTDTQYF.

J is TRBJ2-2 and V is TRBV5-1, with D tentatively TRBD2 (5 bases). With 5 bases removed from V and 6 bases from J, the gap between germline ends came to 14 bases. The CDR3 has 14 amino acids. Germline V gives CDR1 SGHRS, CDR2 YFSETQ. The CDR3 region has the DNA TGCGCCAGCAGAACAAGTAATAGCGCCGGGGAGCTGTTTTTT. Translating it yields CASRTSNSAGELFF.

This chain uses TRBV20-1 with TRBJ2-1; the D gene is possibly TRBD2 (5 bases). Germline values: CDR1 DFQATT, CDR2 SNEGSKA (reference sequence). This CDR3 is built from 15 residues. The V end was cut by 3 bases, the J end by 6 bases, with 18 bases between. The CDR3: CSASPLATLVNEQFF. In nucleotides, the CDR3 is TGCAGTGCTAGTCCGTTAGCGACCCTAGTCAATGAGCAGTTCTTC.

The chain is built from TRBV19 and TRBJ1-5, with D possibly being TRBD1 (6 bases). This CDR3 contains 13 residues. Germline V lookup: CDR1 LNHDA, CDR2 SQIVND (reference sequence). V was shortened by 9 bases and J by 5 bases, with 14 bases between the two germline ends. As DNA, the CDR3 is TGTGCCAGCACCGGGACAAGAGATCAGCCCCAGCATTTT. Translating it yields CASTGTRDQPQHF.